These 24 T cell receptor beta chains came from one sample sequenced in a study of metastatic and nonmetastatic thyroid tumors. With MiXCR, TCRdb reprocessed the PCR reads. The sample gives 15,000 to 20,000 clones, 31% of which show up once; more than 9% is in the top ten. No treatment of any kind had been given to any patient before thyroid surgery. Sequencing input: blood. These receptors originate from a female donor with papillary thyroid cancer or a benign thyroid nodule (not recorded which). Some clones in this sample may be carry-over from other donors' samples.

This clone was seen repeatedly, ten times or more. The chain couples TRBV9 to TRBJ2-5; tentatively, D is TRBD1 (6 bases). There are 15 residues in the CDR3. Germline CDR1 and CDR2: SGDLS and YYNGEE. V shed 4 bases and J shed 1 base, with 14 bases lying between them. CDR3: CASSPREGGQETQYF. CDR3 in DNA: TGTGCCAGCAGCCCCAGAGAAGGGGGCCAAGAGACCCAGTACTTC.

Relative to its sample, this clone is medium-sized. This chain joins TRBV5-1 and TRBJ2-2; the D gene is possibly TRBD1 (6 bases). Germline V gene lookup returns CDR1 SGHRS and CDR2 YFSETQ. The CDR3 runs to 16 residues. The ends were cut back, 1 base at V and 3 bases at J, with 13 bases in the middle. The CDR3 reads CASSLLGAGDTGELFF. DNA of the CDR3: TGCGCCAGCAGCTTGCTGGGAGCAGGGGACACCGGGGAGCTGTTTTTT.

In the case of this clone: Compared with germline, one end of the junction differs, possibly owing to a read error. V is TRBV6-1 and J is TRBJ1-1, with 7 bases aligning to TRBD1. The length of the CDR3 is 14 residues. Germline V lookup: CDR1 MNHNS, CDR2 SASEGT. CDR3 protein: CASRLDRQNAEAFF. The CDR3 nucleotides read TGTGCCAGCAGATTGGACAGGCAGAACGCTGAAGCTTTCTTT.

In nucleotides, the CDR3 is TGTGCCAGTAGTATAGGGGTGGAGACCCAGTACTTC. Protein product: CASSIGVETQYF. V is TRBV19 and J is TRBJ2-5; D remains ambiguous. Germline values: CDR1 LNHDA, CDR2 SQIVND (reference sequence). The CDR3 is 12 residues long. Trimming removed 1 base at V and 5 bases at J, with 5 bases between.

J is TRBJ2-7 and V is TRBV24-1, with a tentative D call TRBD2 (5 bases). The CDR3 runs 19 residues. Per the germline V gene, CDR1 is KGHDR and CDR2 is SFDVKD. Between the trimmed V and J ends, which lost 0 bases and 7 bases, there was a span of 27 bases. CDR3 nucleotides: TGTGCCACCAGTGATTTGGGGCTAGCAGGACCCCCTACGGTCGGGGAGCAGTACTTC. Encoded protein: CATSDLGLAGPPTVGEQYF.

Sample share makes this clone medium-sized. The V call is TRBV19, the J call TRBJ1-2; TRBD1 might be the D (6 bases). This CDR3 is built from 13 residues. The germline V and J ends were trimmed by 6 bases and 3 bases, with 11 bases remaining between them. Germline CDR1 LNHDA, CDR2 SQIVND (reference sequence). The DNA of the CDR3 is TGTGCCAGTAGGAACAGGGATCACTATGGCTACACCTTC. It translates to CASRNRDHYGYTF.

V gene TRBV2 combines with J gene TRBJ1-2; 9 bases are a match to TRBD1. The V gene end was trimmed by 7 bases and the J gene end by 4 bases; junction bases not matched to a gene: 4. The CDR3 length is 13 residues. In germline, CDR1 is SNHLY, CDR2 FYNNEI. CDR3 residues: CASMEDRGYGYTF. The CDR3, as DNA: TGTGCCAGCATGGAGGACAGGGGCTATGGCTACACCTTC.

This clone was picked up many times. A much larger clonotype is one base distant, so this may be a read error. V usage is TRBV5-1 and J usage is TRBJ2-3; possible D gene TRBD1, 6 bases. CDR3 length: 15 residues. Per the germline V gene, CDR1 is SGHRS and CDR2 is YFSETQ. CDR3: CASGLDSSSTDTQYF. CDR3 nucleotide sequence: TGCGCCAGCGGCTTGGACAGTTCTAGCACAGATACGCAGTATTTT.

This clone is classed as medium-sized. The chain links TRBV5-1 to TRBJ1-1, with D unresolved. CDR3 length equals 14 residues. V lost 0 bases and J 1 base, leaving 7 bases between the germline ends. The germline gives CDR1 SGHRS, CDR2 YFSETQ. The CDR3 reads CASSLDSGNTEAFF. The CDR3 DNA sequence: TGCGCCAGCAGCTTGGATTCGGGGAACACTGAAGCTTTCTTT.

In this sample, this clone is medium-sized (0.01 to 0.1%). The CDR3 bases are TGTGCCAGCAGTGAAGTGGTTAGCGGGGGCCCCATGGGAGAGACCCAGTACTTC. It codes for CASSEVVSGGPMGETQYF. The rearrangement joins TRBV6-1 to TRBJ2-5; TRBD2 agrees at 9 bases. CDR3 length equals 18 residues. J gave up 4 bases and V 1 base, and 13 bases lay outside the gene matches. Germline V lookup: CDR1 MNHNS, CDR2 SASEGT.

This chain links TRBV24-1 with TRBJ1-2; 7 positions agree with TRBD1. The V gene's germline CDR1 is KGHDR and CDR2 SFDVKD. The V and J ends lost 6 bases and 6 bases, in that order; junction bases with no gene match: 3. The CDR3 covers 12 residues. The CDR3 bases are TGTGCCACCAGTTCAACAGGGGATGGCTACACCTTC. Encoded protein: CATSSTGDGYTF.

The chain is built from TRBV7-2 and TRBJ2-7; D remains ambiguous. Per the germline V gene, CDR1 is SGHTA and CDR2 is FQGNSA. The CDR3 extends over 16 amino acids. V lost 0 bases to trimming and J lost 5 bases, with 17 bases between them. The CDR3 DNA reads as TGTGCCAGCAGCTTAGCTTACCTTGACACGGGCGACGAGCAGTACTTC. It encodes CASSLAYLDTGDEQYF.

This clone was seen many times. CDR3 loop: CASSHGEKGREKLFF. The CDR3 nucleotides are TGTGCCAGCAGCCACGGCGAGAAGGGGCGCGAAAAACTGTTTTTT. V gene TRBV3-1 combines with J gene TRBJ1-4; weak D call: TRBD1 (5 bases). V was clipped by 3 bases and J by 8 bases, with 16 bases between them. In germline, CDR1 is LGHDT, CDR2 YNNKEL (reference sequence). The length of the CDR3 is 15 residues.

This clone is termed medium-sized. This sequence joins TRBV18 and TRBJ1-1; D possibly corresponds to TRBD1 (6 bases). Germline V lookup: CDR1 KGHSH, CDR2 LQKENI. The CDR3 covers 14 residues. Trimming pared 2 bases from V and 3 bases from J, leaving 10 bases between. The chain's CDR3 is CASSPGGRDTEAFF. Here the CDR3 DNA reads TGTGCCAGCTCACCAGGGGGCAGGGACACTGAAGCTTTCTTT.

This clone was observed many times. Other DNA sequences in this sample translate to the same CDR3. V usage is TRBV9 and J usage is TRBJ2-1; TRBD2 might be the D (6 bases). Germline values: CDR1 SGDLS, CDR2 YYNGEE. The CDR3 length is 16 residues. Trimming removed 3 bases from V and 8 bases from J, with 21 bases in between. CDR3 nucleotides: TGTGCCAGCAGCGGCTCCCTGGTGGGGGGTGGGGATGAGCAGTTCTTC. This codes for CASSGSLVGGGDEQFF.

The CDR3 sequence is CSARDPERQSTEAFF. The CDR3 DNA sequence: TGCAGTGCTAGAGATCCCGAACGGCAGAGCACTGAAGCTTTCTTT. The chain combines TRBV20-1 with TRBJ1-1; D unresolved. The CDR3 sequence is 15 residues long. The germline V gene encodes CDR1 DFQATT and CDR2 SNEGSKA (reference sequence). Trimming left V 0 bases short and J 4 bases short, with 15 bases between.

The sample holds many counts of this clone. Since a much larger clone is just one base distant, this may be a read error. The chain couples TRBV4-3 to TRBJ2-7; D is ambiguous. This CDR3 has 15 amino acids. Between the trimmed V and J ends, which lost 0 bases and 3 bases, there was a span of 12 bases. Per germline, CDR1 LGHNA and CDR2 YSLEER. The CDR3 protein is CASSQEDGSFYEQYF. CDR3 DNA: TGCGCCAGCAGCCAAGAAGACGGAAGCTTCTACGAGCAGTACTTC.

In its sample, this clone is medium-sized. This chain joins TRBV5-1 and TRBJ2-7; possibly TRBD2 for D (5 bases). CDR1 and CDR2 (germline): SGHRS, YFSETQ. The V end lost 3 bases, the J end lost 0 bases, and 13 bases lay between the germline ends. The CDR3 loop spans 15 amino acids. Here the CDR3 reads CASSSGNLNSYEQYF. The CDR3 bases are TGCGCCAGCAGCTCGGGAAACCTCAACTCCTACGAGCAGTACTTC.

This clone has at least ten counts. In DNA form, the CDR3 reads TGCGCCAGCAGCCAAACTAGCGGCGCTTACAATGAGCAGTTCTTC. Translating gives CASSQTSGAYNEQFF. V and J are TRBV4-3 and TRBJ2-1; TRBD2 aligns across 8 bases. CDR3 length equals 15 residues. V dropped 2 bases and J dropped 4; count of bases not matched to a gene: 4. Germline V gives CDR1 LGHNA, CDR2 YSLEER.

Concerning this clone: One end of the junction varies from germline; a read error may be responsible. The rearrangement uses TRBV20-1 and TRBJ2-3; D is undetermined. Germline CDR1 reads DFQATT; CDR2 reads SNEGSKA (reference sequence). The CDR3 sequence is 14 residues long. As DNA, the CDR3 is TGCAGTGCTAGAGAGGGATCGGGCACAGATACTCAGTATTTT. It codes for CSAREGSGTDTQYF.

This clone was counted at least ten times. The chain's CDR3 is CASSLGLAGQETQYF. CDR3 nucleotide sequence: TGTGCCAGCAGCTTAGGACTAGCGGGTCAAGAGACCCAGTACTTC. This chain joins TRBV5-8 and TRBJ2-5, with 11 bases that match TRBD2. J was trimmed by 2 bases and V by 2 bases; bases with no gene match: 2. This CDR3 has 15 residues. The germline CDR1 and CDR2 sequences are SGHTS and YDEGEE.

In its sample, this clone ranks as medium-sized. The rearrangement joins TRBV24-1 to TRBJ2-7; D gene unclear. CDR1 and CDR2 from the germline V gene are KGHDR and SFDVKD. With 10 bases removed from V and 0 bases from J, the gap between germline ends came to 9 bases. The CDR3 has 12 residues. CDR3 DNA: TGTGCCACTTCGGGCGGCTCCTACGAGCAGTACTTC. It encodes CATSGGSYEQYF.

J is TRBJ2-5 and V is TRBV9; tentatively, D is TRBD1 or TRBD2 (5 bases each). Germline values: CDR1 SGDLS, CDR2 YYNGEE. Trimming shortened V by 2 bases and J by 1 base, and 9 bases separated the two germline ends. The CDR3 is 14 amino acids. The CDR3, as DNA: TGTGCCAGCAGCGTGGCCGGGGCCCAAGAGACCCAGTACTTC. Its protein is CASSVAGAQETQYF.

In the case of this clone: A junction boundary mismatches the germline segment, possibly from a read error. In the same sample, other DNA sequences code for this CDR3. This sequence joins TRBV7-2 and TRBJ1-5, with 7 bases fitting TRBD1. CDR3 length: 14 residues. Germline CDR1 SGHTA, CDR2 FQGNSA. For the CDR3, the DNA is TGTGCAAGCAGCCAAACAGGGGACAATCAGCCCCAACATTTT. It is translated as CASSQTGDNQPQHF.